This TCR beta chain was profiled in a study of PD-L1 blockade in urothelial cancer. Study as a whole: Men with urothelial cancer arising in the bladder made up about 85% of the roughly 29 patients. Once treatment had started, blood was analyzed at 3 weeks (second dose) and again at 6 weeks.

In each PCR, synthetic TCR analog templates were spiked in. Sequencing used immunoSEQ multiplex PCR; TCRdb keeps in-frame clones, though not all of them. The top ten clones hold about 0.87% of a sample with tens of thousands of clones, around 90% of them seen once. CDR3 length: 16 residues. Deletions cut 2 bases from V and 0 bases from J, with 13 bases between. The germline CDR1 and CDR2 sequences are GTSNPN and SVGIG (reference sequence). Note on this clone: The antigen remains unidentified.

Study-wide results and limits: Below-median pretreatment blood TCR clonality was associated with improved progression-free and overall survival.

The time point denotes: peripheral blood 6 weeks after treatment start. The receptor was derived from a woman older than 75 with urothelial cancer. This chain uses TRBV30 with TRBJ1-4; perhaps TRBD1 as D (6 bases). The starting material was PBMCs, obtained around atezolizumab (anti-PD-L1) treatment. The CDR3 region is CAWSSGGPATNEKLFF. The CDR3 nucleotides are TGTGCCTGGAGTTCGGGGGGGCCTGCAACTAATGAAAAACTGTTTTTT. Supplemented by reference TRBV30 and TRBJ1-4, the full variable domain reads SQTIHQWPATLVQPVGSPLSLECTVEGTSNPNLYWYRQAAGRGLQLLFYSVGIGQISSEVPQNLSASRPQDRQFILSSKKLLLSDSGFYLCAWSSGGPATNEKLFFGSGTQLSVL.